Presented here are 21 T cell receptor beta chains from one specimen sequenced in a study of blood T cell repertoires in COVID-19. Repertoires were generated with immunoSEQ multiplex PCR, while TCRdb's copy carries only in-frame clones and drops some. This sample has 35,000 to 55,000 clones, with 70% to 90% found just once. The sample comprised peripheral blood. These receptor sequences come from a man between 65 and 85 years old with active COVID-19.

DNA of the CDR3: TGTGCCAGCAGTGAAGCTCTCCAGGGGACCCAGTACTTC. Its protein product is CASSEALQGTQYF. This chain links TRBV2 with TRBJ2-5; tentatively, D is TRBD1 (5 bases). Germline V CDR1 and CDR2: SNHLY, FYNNEI. The CDR3 runs 13 residues. V was pared by 0 bases and J by 7 bases, with 9 bases between.

The CDR3 here is CASSQRAMNTEAFF. The CDR3 nucleotides are TGTGCCAGCAGCCAAAGAGCCATGAACACTGAAGCTTTCTTT. This rearrangement joins TRBV3-1 (or the pseudogene TRBV3-2) to TRBJ1-1; D is unresolved. Deletions cut 2 bases from V and 0 bases from J, with 7 bases between. Germline V gene data show CDR1 as LGHDT and CDR2 as YNNKEL (reference sequence). The CDR3 is made up of 14 amino acids.

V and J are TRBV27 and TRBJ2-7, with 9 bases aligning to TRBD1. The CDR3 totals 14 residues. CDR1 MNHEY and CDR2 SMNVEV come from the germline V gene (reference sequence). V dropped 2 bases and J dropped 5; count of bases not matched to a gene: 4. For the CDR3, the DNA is TGTGCCAGCAGTTTAGGGACAGGGATACACGAGCAGTACTTC. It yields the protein CASSLGTGIHEQYF.

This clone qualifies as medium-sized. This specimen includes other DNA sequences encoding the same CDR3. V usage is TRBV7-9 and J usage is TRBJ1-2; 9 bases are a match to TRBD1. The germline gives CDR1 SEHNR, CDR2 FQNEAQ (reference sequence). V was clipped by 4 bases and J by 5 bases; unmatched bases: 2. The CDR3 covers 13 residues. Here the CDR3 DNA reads TGTGCCAGCAGCTCTGACAGGGGGTATGGCTACACCTTC. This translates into CASSSDRGYGYTF.

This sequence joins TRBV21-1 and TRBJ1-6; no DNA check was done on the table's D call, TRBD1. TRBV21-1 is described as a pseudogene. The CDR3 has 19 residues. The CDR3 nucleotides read TGTGCCAGCATCCGGACAGGGTGTTGGGTGGGCTCCTATAATTCACCCCTCCACTTT. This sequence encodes CASIRTGCWVGSYNSPLHF.

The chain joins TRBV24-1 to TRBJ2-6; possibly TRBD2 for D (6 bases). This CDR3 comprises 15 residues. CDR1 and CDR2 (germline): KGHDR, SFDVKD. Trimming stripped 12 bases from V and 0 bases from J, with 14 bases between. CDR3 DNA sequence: TGTGCCGTGGGGACTGTCCTCTCTGGGGCCAACGTCCTGACTTTC. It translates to CAVGTVLSGANVLTF.

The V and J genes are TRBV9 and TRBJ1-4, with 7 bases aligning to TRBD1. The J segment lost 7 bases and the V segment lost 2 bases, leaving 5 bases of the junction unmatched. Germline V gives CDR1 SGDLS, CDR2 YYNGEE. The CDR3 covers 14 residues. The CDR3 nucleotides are TGTGCCAGCAGCGTCTCAGGGGGAAGTGAAAAACTGTTTTTT. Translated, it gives CASSVSGGSEKLFF. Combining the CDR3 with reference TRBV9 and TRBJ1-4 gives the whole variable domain DSGVTQTPKHLITATGQRVTLRCSPRSGDLSVYWYQQSLDQGLQFLIQYYNGEERAKGNILERFSAQQFPDLHSELNLSSLELGDSALYFCASSVSGGSEKLFFGSGTQLSVL.

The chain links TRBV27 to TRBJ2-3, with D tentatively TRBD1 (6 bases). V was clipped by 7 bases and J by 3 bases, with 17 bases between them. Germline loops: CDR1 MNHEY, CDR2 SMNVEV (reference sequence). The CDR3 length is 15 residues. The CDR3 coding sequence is TGTGCCAGCACCCCATTGGGGGCGCGGACAGATACGCAGTATTTT. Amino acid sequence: CASTPLGARTDTQYF.

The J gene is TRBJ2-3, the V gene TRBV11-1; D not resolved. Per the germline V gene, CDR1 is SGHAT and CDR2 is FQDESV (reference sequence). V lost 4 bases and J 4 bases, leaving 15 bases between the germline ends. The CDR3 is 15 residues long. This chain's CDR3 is CASSSVGLRSDTQYF. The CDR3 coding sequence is TGTGCCAGCAGCTCGGTCGGCCTGCGGTCAGATACGCAGTATTTT.

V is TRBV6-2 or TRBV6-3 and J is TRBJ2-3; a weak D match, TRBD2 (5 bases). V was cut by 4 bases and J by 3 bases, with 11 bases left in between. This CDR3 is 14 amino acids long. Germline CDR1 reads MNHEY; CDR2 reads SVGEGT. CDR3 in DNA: TGTGCCAGCAGTTGGACTGGTCCAACAGATACGCAGTATTTT. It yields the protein CASSWTGPTDTQYF.

For the CDR3, the DNA is TGTGCCAGCAGTTTATCGGGGGGGACCTACGAGCAGTACTTC. Translating it yields CASSLSGGTYEQYF. This chain joins TRBV27 and TRBJ2-7; 7 nucleotides agree with TRBD2. The V gene end was trimmed by 0 bases and the J gene end by 2 bases; junction bases not matched to a gene: 1. Germline values: CDR1 MNHEY, CDR2 SMNVEV (reference sequence). CDR3 length: 14 amino acids.

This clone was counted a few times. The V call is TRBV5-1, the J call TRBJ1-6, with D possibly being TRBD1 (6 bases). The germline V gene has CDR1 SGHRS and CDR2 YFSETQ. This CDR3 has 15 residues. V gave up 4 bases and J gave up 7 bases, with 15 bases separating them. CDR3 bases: TGCGCCAGCAGCGACCTACAGGGAAGGAATTCACCCCTCCACTTT. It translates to CASSDLQGRNSPLHF.

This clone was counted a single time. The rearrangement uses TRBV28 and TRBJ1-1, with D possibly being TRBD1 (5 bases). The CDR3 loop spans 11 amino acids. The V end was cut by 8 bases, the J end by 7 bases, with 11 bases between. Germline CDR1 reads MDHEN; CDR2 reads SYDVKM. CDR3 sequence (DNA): TGTGCCAGCCACGAAGACAGTGAAGCTTTCTTT. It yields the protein CASHEDSEAFF.

The CDR3 sequence: CASSFLRGGGNEQFF. DNA for the CDR3: TGTGCCAGCAGTTTTTTACGGGGGGGCGGGAATGAGCAGTTCTTC. V usage is TRBV27 and J usage is TRBJ2-1; 8 nucleotides agree with TRBD2. CDR1 is MNHEY and CDR2 is SMNVEV in the germline V gene (reference sequence). The J segment lost 7 bases and the V segment lost 3 bases, leaving 8 bases of the junction unmatched. The CDR3 extends over 15 amino acids.

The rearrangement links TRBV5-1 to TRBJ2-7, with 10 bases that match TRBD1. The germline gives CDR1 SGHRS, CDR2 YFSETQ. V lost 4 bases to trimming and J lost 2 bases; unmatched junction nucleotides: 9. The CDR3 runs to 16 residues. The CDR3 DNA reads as TGCGCCAGCAGCCAGAGTAGTGGGACAGGGGCCTACGAGCAGTACTTC. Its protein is CASSQSSGTGAYEQYF.

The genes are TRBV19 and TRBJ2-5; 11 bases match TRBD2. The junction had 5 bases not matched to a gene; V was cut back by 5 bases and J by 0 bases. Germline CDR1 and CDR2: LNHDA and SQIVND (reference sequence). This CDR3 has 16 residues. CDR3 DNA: TGTGCCAGTAGTTCGGGACTAGCGGCGTACCAAGAGACCCAGTACTTC. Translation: CASSSGLAAYQETQYF.

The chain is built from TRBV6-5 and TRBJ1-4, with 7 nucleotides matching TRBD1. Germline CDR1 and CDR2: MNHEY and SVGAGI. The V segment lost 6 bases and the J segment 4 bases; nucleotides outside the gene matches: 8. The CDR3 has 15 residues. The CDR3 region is CASRRGTANNEKLFF. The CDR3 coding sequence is TGTGCCAGCAGACGAGGGACAGCGAATAATGAAAAACTGTTTTTT.

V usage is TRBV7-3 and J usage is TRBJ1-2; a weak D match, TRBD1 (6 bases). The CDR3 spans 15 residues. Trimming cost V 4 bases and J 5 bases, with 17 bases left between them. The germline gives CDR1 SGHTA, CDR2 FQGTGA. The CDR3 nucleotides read TGTGCCAGCAGCTCCAGGGGTAATGTTGGATATGGCTACACCTTC. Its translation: CASSSRGNVGYGYTF.

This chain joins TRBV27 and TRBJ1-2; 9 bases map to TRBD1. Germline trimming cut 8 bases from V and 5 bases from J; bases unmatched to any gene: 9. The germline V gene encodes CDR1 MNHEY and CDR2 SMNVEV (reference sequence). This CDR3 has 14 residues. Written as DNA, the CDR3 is TGTGCCAGCGGTACAGGGGGCGGGAAGTATGGCTACACCTTC. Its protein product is CASGTGGGKYGYTF.

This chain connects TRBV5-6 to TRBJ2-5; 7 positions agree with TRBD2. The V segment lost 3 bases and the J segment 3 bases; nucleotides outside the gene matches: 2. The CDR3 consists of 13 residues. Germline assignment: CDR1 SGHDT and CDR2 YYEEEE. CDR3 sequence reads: CASSSGGKETQYF. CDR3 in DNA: TGTGCCAGCAGCTCCGGGGGGAAAGAGACCCAGTACTTC.

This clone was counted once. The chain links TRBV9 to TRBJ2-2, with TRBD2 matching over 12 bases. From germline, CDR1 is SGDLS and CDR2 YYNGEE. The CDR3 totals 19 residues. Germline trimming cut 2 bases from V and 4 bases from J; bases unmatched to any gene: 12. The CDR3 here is CASSVLAGGVLEGTGELFF. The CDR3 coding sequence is TGTGCCAGCAGCGTCCTAGCGGGGGGGGTCCTGGAGGGCACCGGGGAGCTGTTTTTT.